Below are 10 T cell receptor beta chains sequenced from a single sample in a study of blood T cell repertoires in COVID-19. Profiling relied on immunoSEQ multiplex PCR, and the TCRdb table lists in-frame clones only, not all of them. The table includes about 280,000 clones, approximately 83% detected once. Sequenced input: peripheral blood. These receptors were taken from a young woman who had recovered from COVID-19.

The CDR3 region is CASSLDQVVGYTF. The DNA of the CDR3 is TGTGCCAGCAGTTTAGACCAGGTAGTTGGCTACACCTTC. The chain has TRBV12-3 or TRBV12-4 and TRBJ1-2; D uncertain. CDR3 length equals 13 residues. The V gene lost 1 base and the J gene lost 7 bases, with 10 bases spanning the gap.

The chain combines TRBV19 with TRBJ2-2, with TRBD2 as a possible D gene (6 bases). The CDR3 consists of 14 residues. CDR1 is LNHDA and CDR2 is SQIVND in the germline V gene (reference sequence). V was cut by 7 bases and J by 3 bases, with 12 bases left in between. This CDR3 reads CASTWTTHTGELFF. The CDR3 DNA follows: TGTGCCAGTACCTGGACTACCCACACCGGGGAGCTGTTTTTT.

V usage is TRBV2 and J usage is TRBJ2-7, with D unresolved. V was clipped by 7 bases and J by 2 bases, with 12 bases between them. From germline, CDR1 is SNHLY and CDR2 FYNNEI. The CDR3 runs to 13 residues. CDR3 DNA sequence: TGTGCCAGCATCAACGACGCGGCCTACGAGCAGTACTTC. Translation gives CASINDAAYEQYF.

The chain links TRBV6-1 to TRBJ2-7; D is undetermined. Trimming left V 3 bases short and J 3 bases short, with 9 bases between. CDR1 MNHNS and CDR2 SASEGT come from the germline V gene. This CDR3 is 13 amino acids long. For the CDR3, the DNA is TGTGCCAGCAGTGATACGAACAACTACGAGCAGTACTTC. Translation: CASSDTNNYEQYF.

This chain links TRBV20-1 with TRBJ2-5; tentatively, D is TRBD2 (5 bases). This CDR3 has 11 residues. The V end lost 7 bases, the J end lost 5 bases, and 11 bases lay between the germline ends. The germline CDR1 and CDR2 sequences are DFQATT and SNEGSKA (reference sequence). This CDR3 is CSVSGGETQYF. DNA for the CDR3: TGCAGTGTAAGCGGTGGGGAGACCCAGTACTTC.

The V call is TRBV6-6, the J call TRBJ2-5; 7 nucleotides line up with TRBD1. Trimming cost V 2 bases and J 3 bases; bases outside gene matches: 3. CDR1 and CDR2 from the germline V gene are MNHNY and SVGAGI (reference sequence). The CDR3 runs 14 residues. CDR3 sequence: CASSYRDRKETQYF. CDR3 coding DNA: TGTGCCAGCAGTTACCGGGACAGAAAAGAGACCCAGTACTTC.

The rearrangement joins TRBV5-1 to TRBJ1-1, with unresolved D. This CDR3 has 17 amino acids. V shed 0 bases and J shed 0 bases, with 15 bases lying between them. Germline CDR1 is SGHRS and CDR2 is YFSETQ. This chain's CDR3 is CASSLGRPAALNTEAFF. In DNA form, the CDR3 reads TGCGCCAGCAGCTTGGGCAGACCCGCGGCCCTGAACACTGAAGCTTTCTTT.

The chain employs TRBV7-6 and TRBJ1-4, with 7 bases that match TRBD1. Germline V CDR1 and CDR2: SGHVS, FNYEAQ. The CDR3 has 15 residues. Trimming at V came to 1 base and at J to 8 bases, leaving 7 bases not matched to a gene. CDR3 DNA: TGTGCCAGCAGCTTAGTAGGGGGCTCCGGGGAAAAACTGTTTTTT. This gives the protein CASSLVGGSGEKLFF.

The chain has TRBV4-3 and TRBJ1-2; D is unresolved. The CDR3 has 13 residues. The germline V and J ends were trimmed by 4 bases and 8 bases, with 14 bases remaining between them. Germline V CDR1 and CDR2: LGHNA, YSLEER. The CDR3 sequence: CASSRRIAGGYTF. The CDR3 nucleotides are TGCGCCAGCAGCCGCCGAATAGCTGGAGGCTACACCTTC.

About this clone itself: Possible read error: a much larger clone is one base away. The sample carries other DNA sequences with the same CDR3. V is TRBV5-1 and J is TRBJ2-5, with D hard to call. This CDR3 is 13 amino acids long. CDR1 is SGHRS and CDR2 is YFSETQ in the germline V gene. Deletions cut 0 bases from V and 1 base from J, with 4 bases between. CDR3 coding DNA: TGCGCCAGCAGCTTGGACAGCCAAGAGACCCAGTACTTC. Amino acids: CASSLDSQETQYF.